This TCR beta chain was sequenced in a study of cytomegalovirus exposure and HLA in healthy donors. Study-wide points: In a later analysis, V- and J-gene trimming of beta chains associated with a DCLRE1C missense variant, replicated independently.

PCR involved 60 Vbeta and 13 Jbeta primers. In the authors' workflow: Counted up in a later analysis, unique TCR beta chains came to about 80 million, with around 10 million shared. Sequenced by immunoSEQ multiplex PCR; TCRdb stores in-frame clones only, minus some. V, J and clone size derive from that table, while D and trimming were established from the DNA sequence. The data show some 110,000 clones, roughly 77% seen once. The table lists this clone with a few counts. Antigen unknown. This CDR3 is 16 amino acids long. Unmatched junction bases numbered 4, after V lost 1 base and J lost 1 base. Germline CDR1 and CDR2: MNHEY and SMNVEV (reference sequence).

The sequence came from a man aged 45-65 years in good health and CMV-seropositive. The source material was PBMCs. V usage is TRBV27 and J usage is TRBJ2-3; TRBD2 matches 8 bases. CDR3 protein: CASSLFGRGGTDTQYF. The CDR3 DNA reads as TGTGCCAGCAGTTTATTTGGGCGGGGGGGCACAGATACGCAGTATTTT.